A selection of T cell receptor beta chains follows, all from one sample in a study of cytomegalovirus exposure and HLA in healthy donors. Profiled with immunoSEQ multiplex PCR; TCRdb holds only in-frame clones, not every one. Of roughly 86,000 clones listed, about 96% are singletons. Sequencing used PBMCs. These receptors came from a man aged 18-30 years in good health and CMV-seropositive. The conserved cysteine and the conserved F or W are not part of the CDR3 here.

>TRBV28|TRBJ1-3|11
ASKRGREDTIY
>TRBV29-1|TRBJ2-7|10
SVADSSYEQY
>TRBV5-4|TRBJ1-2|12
ASSFQGVNYGYT
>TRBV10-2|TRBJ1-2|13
ASSDTTGVRVGYT
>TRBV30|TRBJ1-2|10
AWSNPGLGYT
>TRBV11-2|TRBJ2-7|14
ASSSLSGGDLYEQY
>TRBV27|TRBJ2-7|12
ASSSGLAIHEQY
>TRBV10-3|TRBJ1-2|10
AISGQNSGYT
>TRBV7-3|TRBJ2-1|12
ASSLLANNNEQF
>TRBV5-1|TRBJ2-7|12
ASSLERDVGEQY
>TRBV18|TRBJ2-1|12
ASSTGGLPYEQF
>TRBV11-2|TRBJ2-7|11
ASALEGYYEQY
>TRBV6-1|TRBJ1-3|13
ASSIRGGNGNTIY
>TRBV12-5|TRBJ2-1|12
ASGLTSGRDEQF
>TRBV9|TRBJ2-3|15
ASSVNPGGEMADTQY
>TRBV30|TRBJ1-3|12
AWRVTASGNTIY
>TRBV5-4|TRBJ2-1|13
ASSLSGRAHNEQF
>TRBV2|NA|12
ASTKTEVSYEQY
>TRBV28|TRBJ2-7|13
ASSFAPQGGYEQY
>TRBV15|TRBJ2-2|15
ATTEGLAGVETGELF
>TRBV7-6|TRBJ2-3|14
ASSYPGQGGSDTQY
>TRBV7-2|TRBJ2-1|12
ASSLVGGTNEQF
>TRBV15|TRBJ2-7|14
ATSRVEPDTSYEQY
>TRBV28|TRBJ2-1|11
ASRPGWGDEQF
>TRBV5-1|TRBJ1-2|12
ASSLEGEFNGYT
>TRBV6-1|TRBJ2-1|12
ASSARTSAFPKF
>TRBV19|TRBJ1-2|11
ASSTDRSYGYT
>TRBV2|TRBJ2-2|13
ASSEEFANTGELF
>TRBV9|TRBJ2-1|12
ASSPSGGPVEQF
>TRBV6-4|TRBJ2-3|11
ASSEQGTDTQY
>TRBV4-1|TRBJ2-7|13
ASSQASGRALEQY
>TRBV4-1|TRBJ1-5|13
ASSQVDRDYQPQH
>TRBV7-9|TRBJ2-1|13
ASSPGTSGYNEQF
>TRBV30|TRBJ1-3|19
AWSPHQETLQPLPSGNTIY
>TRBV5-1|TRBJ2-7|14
ASSSKGLAGSNEQY
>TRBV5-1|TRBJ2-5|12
ASSLAPGEETQY
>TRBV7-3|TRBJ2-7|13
ASSLNPGAGYEQY
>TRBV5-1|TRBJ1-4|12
ASSPGQSNEKLF
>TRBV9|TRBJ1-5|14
ASSVRMEKYNQPQH
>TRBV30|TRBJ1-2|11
AWSVTANYGYT
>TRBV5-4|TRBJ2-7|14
ASSFGGTGRIYEQY
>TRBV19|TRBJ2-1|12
ASSGREFNNEQF
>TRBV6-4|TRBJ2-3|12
ASKSQLHADTQY
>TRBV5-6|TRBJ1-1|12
ASSLDPIDTEAF
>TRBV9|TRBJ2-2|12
ASSQDPNTGELF